One and the same sample provided the 32 T cell receptor beta chains below, sequenced in a study of Graves' ophthalmopathy and Graves' hyperthyroidism. RNA transcripts yielded amplified TCR beta CDR3 regions. RT-PCR with HTBI primers came first, then second-round multiplex PCR. TCRdb ran MiXCR on the multiplex PCR reads and lists one entry per CDR3 protein. The sample has around 660,000 distinct CDR3 sequences, more than 40% seen once. The sample consisted of peripheral blood. The receptors were gathered from an adult man with Graves' ophthalmopathy.

As to this clonotype: The missing conserved phenylalanine or tryptophan at the end of this CDR3 makes a read error likely. The rearrangement joins TRBV10-3 to TRBJ1-1, with 8 positions matching TRBD1. The V segment lost 4 bases and the J segment 8 bases; nucleotides outside the gene matches: 6. CDR3 length: 13 residues. Germline CDR1 reads ENHRY; CDR2 reads SYGVKD. CDR3 nucleotide sequence: TGTGCCATCAGTGCGGGCAGGGGGCGAGAAGCTTTCCTT. Translation: CAISAGRGREAFL.

V gene TRBV15 combines with J gene TRBJ2-2; 8 bases are a match to TRBD1. This CDR3 has 13 residues. V lost 5 bases, J lost 8 bases, and 4 bases stayed unmatched. Germline CDR1 is LNHNV and CDR2 is YYDKDF (reference sequence). The CDR3 spells CATSRRDRGELFF. The CDR3, as DNA: TGTGCCACCAGCCGGAGGGACAGGGGGGAGCTGTTTTTT.

This chain connects TRBV14 to TRBJ2-7; the match to TRBD2 covers 9 bases. This CDR3 is 18 amino acids long. Per germline, CDR1 SGHDN and CDR2 FVKESK. The junction had 15 bases not matched to a gene; V was cut back by 0 bases and J by 6 bases. CDR3 coding DNA: TGTGCCAGCAGCCAAGAACCGGGGGTTTTTAGCGGGAGTCGCGAGCAGTACTTC. Translation: CASSQEPGVFSGSREQYF.

In this sample, this clonotype turned up many times. The CDR3 protein is CASRDSSNPYEQYF. The CDR3 DNA is TGTGCCAGCAGGGACAGTTCTAACCCCTACGAGCAGTACTTC. The V gene is TRBV6-6, the J gene TRBJ2-7; perhaps TRBD1 as D (6 bases). The germline V and J ends were trimmed by 6 bases and 2 bases, with 14 bases remaining between them. The CDR3 runs to 14 residues. CDR1 is MNHNY, CDR2 SVGAGI, per germline (reference sequence).

This chain joins TRBV20-1 and TRBJ2-2, with D perhaps TRBD2 (6 bases). CDR1 is DFQATT and CDR2 is SNEGSKA in the germline V gene (reference sequence). Trimming pared 0 bases from V and 2 bases from J, leaving 19 bases between. This CDR3 has 18 residues. The CDR3 here is CSARDLSREAVNTGELFF. CDR3 in DNA: TGCAGTGCTAGAGATCTTTCGAGGGAGGCGGTTAACACCGGGGAGCTGTTTTTT.

The chain uses TRBV25-1 and TRBJ1-1, with 9 bases aligning to TRBD1. Looked up from germline, CDR1 is MGHDK and CDR2 is SYGVNS. This CDR3 spans 18 amino acids. The CDR3 here is CTISEPSPGQGRNTEAFF. In nucleotides, the CDR3 is TGTACCATCAGTGAGCCATCACCTGGACAGGGGAGGAACACTGAAGCTTTCTTT. Full variable domain (remainder filled in from reference TRBV25-1 and TRBJ1-1): EADIYQTPRYLVIGTGKKITLECSQTMGHDKMYWYQQDPGMELHLIHYSYGVNSTEKGDLSSESTVSRIRTEHFPLTLESARPSHTSQYLCTISEPSPGQGRNTEAFFGQGTRLTVV.

The chain is built from TRBV6-5 and TRBJ1-2; D remains unclear. From germline, CDR1 is MNHEY and CDR2 SVGAGI. The CDR3 runs to 16 residues. V gave up 0 bases and J gave up 3 bases, with 14 bases separating them. The CDR3 DNA reads TGTGCCAGCAGTTACTCGGGCCGGGCTTTGGACTATGGCTACACCTTC. This encodes CASSYSGRALDYGYTF.

As regards this clonotype: One junction end does not reproduce the germline sequence, and a read error may be involved. The chain carries TRBV4-3 and TRBJ1-5, with D uncertain. Germline assignment: CDR1 LGHNA and CDR2 YSLEER. The CDR3 consists of 16 residues. The CDR3 DNA sequence: TGCGCCAGCAGCCAAGATACGGGGTTGGGCAATCATCCCCAGCATTTT. Its protein is CASSQDTGLGNHPQHF.

The chain uses TRBV7-9 and TRBJ1-2; D gene unclear. The CDR3 sequence is 11 residues long. The germline V gene has CDR1 SEHNR and CDR2 FQNEAQ (reference sequence). V gave up 3 bases and J gave up 7 bases, with 6 bases separating them. CDR3 nucleotide sequence: TGTGCCAGCAGCTTGGGCTGTGGCTACACCTTC. Its translation is CASSLGCGYTF.

The sample holds many counts of this clonotype. The J gene is TRBJ2-5, the V gene TRBV4-3; 7 nucleotides agree with TRBD1. After removal of 1 base from V and 7 bases from J, the junction contained 15 bases not matched to a gene. CDR3 size: 17 residues. Germline CDR1 is LGHNA and CDR2 is YSLEER. The CDR3 spells CASSQAFGQDFELTQYF. The CDR3 coding sequence is TGCGCCAGCAGCCAAGCCTTTGGACAGGATTTTGAACTGACCCAGTACTTC.

V is TRBV19 and J is TRBJ2-7, with 11 bases fitting TRBD1. V was clipped by 5 bases and J by 13 bases; unmatched bases: 10. Germline V lookup: CDR1 LNHDA, CDR2 SQIVND (reference sequence). The CDR3 spans 13 residues. CDR3 residues: CASSRTGGEGLYF. The CDR3 nucleotides are TGTGCCAGTAGTCGGACAGGGGGCGAGGGTCTATACTTC.

This clonotype was seen repeatedly, ten times or more. The V call is TRBV2, the J call TRBJ1-4, with D uncertain. V lost 6 bases to trimming and J lost 0 bases, with 5 bases between them. Germline CDR1 and CDR2: SNHLY and FYNNEI. The CDR3 covers 13 residues. The CDR3 here is CASSRATNEKLFF. CDR3 DNA: TGTGCCAGCAGCCGGGCAACTAATGAAAAACTGTTTTTT.

The chain links TRBV25-1 to TRBJ2-5; 7 bases are shared with TRBD2. Per germline, CDR1 MGHDK and CDR2 SYGVNS. The CDR3 spans 16 residues. J lost 5 bases, V lost 0 bases, and 9 bases had no gene match. CDR3: CASSEYGLVAGETQYF. The CDR3 DNA follows: TGTGCCAGCAGTGAATACGGTTTGGTAGCGGGTGAGACCCAGTACTTC.

This clonotype was counted ten times or more. The chain carries TRBV5-1 and TRBJ2-7; D is undetermined. From germline, CDR1 is SGHRS and CDR2 YFSETQ. Trimming removed 2 bases at V and 3 bases at J, with 12 bases between. The CDR3 is 14 residues long. Written as DNA, the CDR3 is TGCGCCAGCAGCTTCGGTTTTGGCAGCTACGAGCAGTACTTC. This encodes CASSFGFGSYEQYF.

The count of this clonotype is one. The CDR3 DNA sequence: TGCAGCGTTGAAGATGGTGCTAGCGCGGCCAACGTCCTGACTTTC. This encodes CSVEDGASAANVLTF. The chain employs TRBV29-1 and TRBJ2-6; D might be TRBD2 (6 bases). Trimming removed 0 bases from V and 6 bases from J, with 12 bases in between. The CDR3 consists of 15 residues. Per the germline V gene, CDR1 is SQVTM and CDR2 is ANQGSEA.

This clonotype was detected ten times or more. The rearrangement uses TRBV5-1 and TRBJ1-6, with D possibly matching TRBD1 (6 bases). CDR3 length: 14 residues. V was pared by 9 bases and J by 9 bases, with 19 bases between. Germline V gene data show CDR1 as SGHRS and CDR2 as YFSETQ. CDR3 region: CATRGQGVGSPLHF. CDR3 DNA sequence: TGCGCCACCAGGGGACAAGGGGTGGGTTCACCCCTCCACTTT.

This clonotype has just a few counts. The chain recombines TRBV5-4 with TRBJ1-2; D is undetermined. Trimming shortened V by 0 bases and J by 6 bases, and 9 bases separated the two germline ends. This CDR3 is built from 13 residues. Germline CDR1 reads SGHNT; CDR2 reads YYREEE (reference sequence). The CDR3 nucleotides are TGTGCCAGCAGCTTGGGGGGTAGCCATGGCTACACCTTC. This codes for CASSLGGSHGYTF.

The table lists this clonotype with many counts. The chain carries TRBV5-1 and TRBJ1-1, with no clear D. The CDR3 spans 13 residues. CDR1 is SGHRS and CDR2 is YFSETQ in the germline V gene. V was shortened by 2 bases and J by 8 bases, with 13 bases between the two germline ends. The chain's CDR3 is CASSFEVGREAFF. In DNA, the CDR3 is TGCGCCAGCAGCTTCGAAGTTGGTAGGGAAGCTTTCTTT.

This clonotype came up many times. V usage is TRBV20-1 and J usage is TRBJ2-7; D unclear. CDR1 and CDR2 (germline): DFQATT, SNEGSKA (reference sequence). The CDR3 is 12 residues long. Trimming took off 3 bases at V and 1 base at J, with 7 bases between the two ends. CDR3 bases: TGCAGTGCTAGTTCTTGGTCCTACGAGCAGTACTTC. Translating gives CSASSWSYEQYF.

Ten or more counts support this clonotype. The gene calls are TRBV29-1 and TRBJ1-2; D is undetermined. The CDR3 consists of 13 residues. The germline gives CDR1 SQVTM, CDR2 ANQGSEA. Trimming cost V 1 base and J 1 base, with 7 bases left between them. CDR3 sequence: CSVEGQVNYGYTF. DNA for the CDR3: TGCAGCGTTGAAGGCCAAGTTAACTATGGCTACACCTTC.

This clonotype was counted once. The V call is TRBV29-1, the J call TRBJ2-5; 11 bases map to TRBD2. The germline V gene has CDR1 SQVTM and CDR2 ANQGSEA. This CDR3 is built from 15 residues. V shed 1 base, J shed 5 bases, and the junction held 6 bases outside the gene matches. CDR3 protein: CSVEGSGRDWETQYF. For the CDR3, the DNA is TGCAGCGTTGAAGGTAGCGGGAGGGATTGGGAGACCCAGTACTTC.

This sequence joins TRBV6-6 and TRBJ1-3; no firm D call. The CDR3 is made up of 14 amino acids. V lost 0 bases to trimming and J lost 7 bases, with 10 bases between them. Germline CDR1 MNHNY, CDR2 SVGAGI (reference sequence). The CDR3 loop reads CASSYSEARNTIYF. Written as DNA, the CDR3 is TGTGCCAGCAGTTACTCAGAGGCCCGCAACACCATATATTTT.

As for this clonotype: A much larger clonotype is one base distant, so this may be a read error. The V and J genes are TRBV19 and TRBJ1-1; tentative D call: TRBD1 (5 bases). This CDR3 has 16 residues. The V gene's germline CDR1 is LNHDA and CDR2 SQIVND (reference sequence). V lost 8 bases to trimming and J lost 1 base, with 20 bases between them. CDR3: CASGTMGGGKNTEAFF. The DNA for the CDR3 is TGTGCCAGTGGTACCATGGGGGGAGGGAAGAACACTGAAGCTTTCTTT.

Many counts were recorded for this clonotype. The CDR3 reads CASRTASGNTIYF. CDR3 bases: TGTGCCAGCCGGACCGCATCTGGAAACACCATATATTTT. V is TRBV12-3 or TRBV12-4 and J is TRBJ1-3; no clear D. This CDR3 spans 13 amino acids. V was shortened by 8 bases and J by 1 base, with 9 bases between the two germline ends.

This clonotype was seen repeatedly, ten times or more. The chain is built from TRBV7-9 and TRBJ1-2; the D gene is possibly TRBD1 (6 bases). From germline, CDR1 is SEHNR and CDR2 FQNEAQ (reference sequence). CDR3 size: 14 residues. The V end lost 6 bases, the J end lost 2 bases, and 13 bases lay between the germline ends. The CDR3 is CASRPTGNNYGYTF. CDR3 in DNA: TGTGCCAGCAGGCCGACAGGAAACAACTATGGCTACACCTTC.

This clonotype appeared a few times. One end of the junction is discordant with germline, which a read error may explain. V and J are TRBV10-2 and TRBJ2-7; D remains unclear. The germline gives CDR1 WSHSY, CDR2 SAAADI. The CDR3 extends over 14 amino acids. CDR3 protein: CASSEALGTYEQYF. The CDR3 bases are TGTGCCAGCAGTGAAGCTTTGGGGACCTACGAGCAGTACTTC.

In this sample, this clonotype turned up a few times. The chain combines TRBV7-9 with TRBJ1-3; D is perhaps TRBD1 (5 bases). CDR3 length equals 15 residues. Germline V gives CDR1 SEHNR, CDR2 FQNEAQ (reference sequence). V dropped 8 bases and J dropped 0 bases, with 14 bases sitting between them. CDR3 nucleotides: TGTGCCAGCTCTTGGTCAGGGAGCTCTGGAAACACCATATATTTT. It codes for CASSWSGSSGNTIYF.

In this sample, this clonotype turned up many times. The rearrangement joins TRBV10-3 to TRBJ1-1; 8 nucleotides agree with TRBD1. This CDR3 has 15 amino acids. The V and J ends lost 2 bases and 5 bases, in that order; junction bases with no gene match: 7. Germline V gene lookup returns CDR1 ENHRY and CDR2 SYGVKD. The CDR3 spells CAISEPTGDGTEAFF. CDR3 DNA: TGTGCCATCAGTGAGCCGACAGGGGATGGGACTGAAGCTTTCTTT.

As to this clonotype: This may be a read error, as it is one base from a much larger clone. The gene calls are TRBV19 and TRBJ1-5; 7 bases are shared with TRBD1. The J call could be wrong; TRBJ2-3 is a better fit for the DNA end. Germline lookup yields CDR1 LNHDA and CDR2 SQIVND (reference sequence). CDR3 length: 14 residues. Here the CDR3 reads CACQSGGLGQPQYF. CDR3 DNA: TGTGCCTGCCAGTCAGGGGGATTGGGACAGCCCCAGTATTTT.

V gene TRBV29-1 combines with J gene TRBJ1-2; TRBD1 aligns across 9 bases. The CDR3 has 13 amino acids. Germline CDR1 is SQVTM and CDR2 is ANQGSEA. V gave up 8 bases and J gave up 6 bases; unmatched junction bases: 10. The CDR3 sequence: CSLFPGQGDGYTF. Here the CDR3 DNA reads TGCAGCTTATTTCCGGGACAGGGCGATGGCTACACCTTC.

This clonotype was observed at least ten times. This chain links TRBV19 with TRBJ1-1; 8 bases map to TRBD1. V shed 7 bases and J 2 bases; nucleotides not matched to a gene: 9. In germline, CDR1 is LNHDA, CDR2 SQIVND (reference sequence). This CDR3 is built from 15 residues. The CDR3 DNA reads as TGTGCCAGTACCCTGGACAGGGCTGGAAACACTGAAGCTTTCTTT. Protein sequence: CASTLDRAGNTEAFF.

This clonotype occurred many times. J is TRBJ1-1 and V is TRBV29-1; TRBD1 might be the D (6 bases). From germline, CDR1 is SQVTM and CDR2 ANQGSEA. The V and J ends lost 4 bases and 4 bases respectively, with 10 bases between them. The CDR3 extends over 12 amino acids. CDR3 nucleotide sequence: TGCAGCGTTGGACAGGACGGCACTGAAGCTTTCTTT. Translation: CSVGQDGTEAFF.